Described below is a single T cell receptor (beta chain) sequence and its context. The antigen is not known. The germline gives CDR1 SGHKS, CDR2 YYEKEE (reference sequence). V gave up 0 bases and J gave up 7 bases, with 11 bases separating them. This CDR3 has 14 amino acids. The source of the sample is a study of CD8 T cells in ankylosing spondylitis. Study conclusions and caveats: Certain motif variants had earlier been reported in reactive arthritis synovial fluid and blood. The authors reported significant enrichment of disease-linked clones in matched ankylosing spondylitis synovial fluid. Clones linked with disease were CD8+ and fairly uncommon in the peripheral blood. A TCR beta motif of eight or nine highly homologous variants seemed to mark ankylosing spondylitis blood.

One entry per CDR3 protein, called by TCRdb with MiXCR from the 5' RACE reads. Counted here are around 480,000 distinct CDR3 sequences, 15% to 20% occurring once; the ten biggest clones make up about 0.94%. This chain joins TRBV5-5 and TRBJ1-5, with D possibly being TRBD1 (6 bases). The origin of this receptor is a male donor with ankylosing spondylitis. Material: blood, either unsorted or a sorted T cell fraction (not recorded which). The CDR3 here is CASSLGQQGQPQHF. The CDR3, as DNA: TGTGCCAGCAGCTTGGGGCAACAGGGACAGCCCCAGCATTTT.